The source of this T cell receptor (beta chain) is a study of T cells in localized non-small cell lung cancer. Findings and limits, study-wide: It was uninvolved adjacent lung that showed the highest T cell clonality, exceeding tumor. A denser population of T cells in blood accompanied longer overall survival.

A word on this clone: Its antigen is undetermined.

This CDR3 has 14 residues. CDR1 is SGHRS and CDR2 is YFSETQ in the germline V gene. V lost 3 bases to trimming and J lost 2 bases; unmatched junction nucleotides: 5. Method: immunoSEQ multiplex PCR; TCRdb's copy keeps in-frame clones and lacks some. The table lists approximately 28,000 clones, approximately 90% of them singletons. The sequenced sample was peripheral blood, obtained before any cancer treatment. The TCR sequence derives from a female donor aged 60 or older with stage I lung adenocarcinoma. This chain joins TRBV5-1 and TRBJ2-7; 7 nucleotides align to TRBD1. CDR3 nucleotides: TGCGCCAGCAGCTCCGGACAGGCTGCCTACGAGCAGTACTTC. Translating it yields CASSSGQAAYEQYF.